What follows are 5 T cell receptor beta chains derived from one specimen sequenced in a study of blood T cell repertoires in COVID-19. Sequencing used immunoSEQ multiplex PCR; TCRdb keeps in-frame clones, though not all of them. The table lists about 97,000 clones, more than 75% of them singletons. Sample: peripheral blood. These TCRs come from a woman aged 25 to 39 with acute or convalescent COVID-19.

This clone showed up just a few times. This chain joins TRBV19 and TRBJ1-5; TRBD1 aligns across 7 bases. This CDR3 has 16 amino acids. The J segment lost 1 base and the V segment lost 6 bases, leaving 9 bases of the junction unmatched. Germline V lookup: CDR1 LNHDA, CDR2 SQIVND (reference sequence). The CDR3 nucleotides read TGTGCCAGTAGCCCTCGAACAGGGGTAAGCAATCAGCCCCAGCATTTT. Protein sequence: CASSPRTGVSNQPQHF.

V and J are TRBV12-3 or TRBV12-4 and TRBJ2-7, with a possible D match to TRBD1 (6 bases). The CDR3 totals 12 residues. Trimming left V 2 bases short and J 8 bases short, with 10 bases between. The CDR3 protein is CASSLLRDKQYF. The CDR3, as DNA: TGTGCCAGCAGTTTATTACGGGACAAGCAGTACTTC.

The chain recombines TRBV11-2 with TRBJ1-1; D remains ambiguous. Germline V CDR1 and CDR2: SGHAT, FQNNGV. The CDR3 is 14 amino acids. V was pared by 6 bases and J by 3 bases, with 14 bases between. The CDR3: CASRAGTGYTEAFF. As DNA, the CDR3 is TGTGCCAGCAGAGCGGGTACGGGATACACTGAAGCTTTCTTT.

The chain's CDR3 is CASSLQGNEQFF. CDR3 DNA sequence: TGTGCCAGCAGCCTCCAGGGCAATGAGCAGTTCTTC. The V gene is TRBV7-9, the J gene TRBJ2-1; D is possibly TRBD1 (5 bases). CDR1 and CDR2 from the germline V gene are SEHNR and FQNEAQ (reference sequence). Trimming stripped 5 bases from V and 6 bases from J, with 8 bases between. This CDR3 is built from 12 residues.

The CDR3 DNA reads TGCGCCAGCAGCTTGGACCTAGCTGTCAATGAGCAGTTCTTC. Its translation is CASSLDLAVNEQFF. The chain couples TRBV5-1 to TRBJ2-1; tentative D call: TRBD2 (5 bases). Germline CDR1 and CDR2: SGHRS and YFSETQ. Between the trimmed V and J ends, which lost 0 bases and 6 bases, there was a span of 10 bases. The CDR3 extends over 14 amino acids.